The clone carrying this T cell receptor (beta chain) appeared once. What it binds is unknown. This sample was taken from a study of OX40 agonist ivuxolimab in advanced cancers. Regarding the study as a whole: On average, CD8+ T cells showed a greater number of expanded clones than CD4+. The CD4+ and CD8+ T cells in the blood had expanded clonally by week 6 at 0.1 to 3.0 mg/kg.

The germline V gene encodes CDR1 LNHDA and CDR2 SQIVND (reference sequence). The CDR3 is 15 amino acids. J lost 5 bases, V lost 8 bases, and 9 bases had no gene match. This table comes from immunoSEQ multiplex PCR, and its TCRdb copy is limited to in-frame clones, with some not included. The sample includes 25,000 to 30,000 clones, roughly 80% of them seen just once. This clonotype originated in an adult with an advanced solid tumor such as melanoma, head and neck, liver or kidney cancer. This specimen consisted of CD4+ or CD8+ T cells sorted from blood, obtained in a trial of the OX40 agonist ivuxolimab. The V call is TRBV19, the J call TRBJ2-1; 10 bases map to TRBD2. The CDR3 reads CASGSTSGAHNEQFF. In DNA, the CDR3 is TGTGCCAGTGGTAGTACTAGCGGGGCACACAATGAGCAGTTCTTC.